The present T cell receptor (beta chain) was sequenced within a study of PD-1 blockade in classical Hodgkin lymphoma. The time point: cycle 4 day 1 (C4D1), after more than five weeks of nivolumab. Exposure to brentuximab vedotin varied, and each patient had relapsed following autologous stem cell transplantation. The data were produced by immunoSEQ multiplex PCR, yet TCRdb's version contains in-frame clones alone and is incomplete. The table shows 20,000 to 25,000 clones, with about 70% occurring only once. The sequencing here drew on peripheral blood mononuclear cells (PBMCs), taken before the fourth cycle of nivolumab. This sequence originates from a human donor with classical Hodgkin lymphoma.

CDR3 amino acids: CASSRASGSIDGELFF. CDR3 nucleotide sequence: TGTGCCAGTAGTAGGGCTAGCGGGAGCATTGACGGGGAGCTGTTTTTT. The chain employs TRBV19 and TRBJ2-2, with 10 positions matching TRBD2. The ends lost 4 bases at V and 7 bases at J; junction bases unmatched: 9. This CDR3 contains 16 residues. Germline V gene data show CDR1 as LNHDA and CDR2 as SQIVND (reference sequence).